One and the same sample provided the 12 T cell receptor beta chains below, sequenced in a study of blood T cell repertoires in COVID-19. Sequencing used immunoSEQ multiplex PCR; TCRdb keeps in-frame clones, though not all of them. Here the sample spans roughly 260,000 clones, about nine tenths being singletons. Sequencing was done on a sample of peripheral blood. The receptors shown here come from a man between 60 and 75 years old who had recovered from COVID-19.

The DNA of the CDR3 is TGTGCCAGCAGTGATGTTGGGGACAGGTGGAACTATGGCTACACCTTC. Translating it yields CASSDVGDRWNYGYTF. V is TRBV6-1 and J is TRBJ1-2; 8 nucleotides line up with TRBD1. V was clipped by 3 bases and J by 2 bases; unmatched bases: 8. Germline CDR1 reads MNHNS; CDR2 reads SASEGT. CDR3 length: 16 residues.

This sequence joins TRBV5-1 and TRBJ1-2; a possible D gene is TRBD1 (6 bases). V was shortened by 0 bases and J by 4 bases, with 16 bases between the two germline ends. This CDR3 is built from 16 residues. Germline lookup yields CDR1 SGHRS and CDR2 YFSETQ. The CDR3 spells CASSLAGGAGVYGYTF. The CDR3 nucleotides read TGCGCCAGCAGCTTGGCGGGGGGGGCAGGAGTCTATGGCTACACCTTC.

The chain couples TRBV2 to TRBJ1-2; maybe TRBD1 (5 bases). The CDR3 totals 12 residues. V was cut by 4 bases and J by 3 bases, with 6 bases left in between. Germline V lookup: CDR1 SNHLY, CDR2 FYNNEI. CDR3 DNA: TGTGCCAGCAGTGTCAGGGACTATGGCTACACCTTC. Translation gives CASSVRDYGYTF. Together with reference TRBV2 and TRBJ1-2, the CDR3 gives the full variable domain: EPEVTQTPSHQVTQMGQEVILRCVPISNHLYFYWYRQILGQKVEFLVSFYNNEISEKSEIFDDQFSVERPDGSNFTLKIRSTKLEDSAMYFCASSVRDYGYTFGSGTRLTVV.

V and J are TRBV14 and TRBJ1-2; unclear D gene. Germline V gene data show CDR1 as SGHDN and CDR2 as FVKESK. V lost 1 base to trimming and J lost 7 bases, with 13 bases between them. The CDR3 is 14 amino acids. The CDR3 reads CASSQVREVGGYTF. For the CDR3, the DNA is TGTGCCAGCAGCCAAGTCCGGGAGGTTGGTGGCTACACCTTC. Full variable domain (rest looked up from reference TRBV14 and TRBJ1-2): EAGVTQFPSHSVIEKGQTVTLRCDPISGHDNLYWYRRVMGKEIKFLLHFVKESKQDESGMPNNRFLAERTGGTYSTLKVQPAELEDSGVYFCASSQVREVGGYTFGSGTRLTVV.

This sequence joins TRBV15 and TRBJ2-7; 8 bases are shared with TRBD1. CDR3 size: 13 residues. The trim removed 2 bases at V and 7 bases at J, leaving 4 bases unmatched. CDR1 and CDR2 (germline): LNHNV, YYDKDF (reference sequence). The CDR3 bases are TGTGCCACCAGCAGACGGACAGGGCGGGAGCAGTACTTC. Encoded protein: CATSRRTGREQYF.

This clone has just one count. The CDR3 nucleotides read TGTGCCAGCTCACGTACGACAGGGGGCCGGAGGGCCGGGGAGCTGTTTTTT. This translates into CASSRTTGGRRAGELFF. V gene TRBV18 combines with J gene TRBJ2-2; 10 bases match TRBD1. CDR3 length: 17 residues. V shed 4 bases, J shed 6 bases, and the junction held 11 bases outside the gene matches. The germline CDR1 and CDR2 sequences are KGHSH and LQKENI.

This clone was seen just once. CDR3 in DNA: TGTGCCAGTAGTATACAGGGTTGGAATCAGCCCCAGCATTTT. This codes for CASSIQGWNQPQHF. This rearrangement joins TRBV19 to TRBJ1-5; tentative D call: TRBD1 (5 bases). CDR3 length: 14 residues. V gave up 2 bases and J gave up 4 bases, with 9 bases separating them. Per germline, CDR1 LNHDA and CDR2 SQIVND (reference sequence).

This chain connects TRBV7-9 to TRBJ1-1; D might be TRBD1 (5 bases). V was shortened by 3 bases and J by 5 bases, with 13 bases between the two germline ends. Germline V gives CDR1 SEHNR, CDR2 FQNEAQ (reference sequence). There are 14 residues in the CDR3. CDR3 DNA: TGTGCCAGCAGCTTTGGACATGAAAGTACTGAAGCTTTCTTT. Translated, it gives CASSFGHESTEAFF. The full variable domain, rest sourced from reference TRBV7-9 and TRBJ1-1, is DTGVSQNPRHKITKRGQNVTFRCDPISEHNRLYWYRQTLGQGPEFLTYFQNEAQLEKSRLLSDRFSAERPKGSFSTLEIQRTEQGDSAMYLCASSFGHESTEAFFGQGTRLTVV.

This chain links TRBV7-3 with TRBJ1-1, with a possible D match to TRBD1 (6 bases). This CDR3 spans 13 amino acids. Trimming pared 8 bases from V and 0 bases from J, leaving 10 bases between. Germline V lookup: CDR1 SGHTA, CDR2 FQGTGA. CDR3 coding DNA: TGTGCCAGCGGGGACACTATGAACACTGAAGCTTTCTTT. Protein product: CASGDTMNTEAFF.

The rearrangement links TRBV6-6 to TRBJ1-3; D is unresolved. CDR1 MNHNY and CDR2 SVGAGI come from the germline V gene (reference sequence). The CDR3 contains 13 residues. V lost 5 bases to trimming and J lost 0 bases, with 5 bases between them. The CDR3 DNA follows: TGTGCCAGCAGTACAAGCTCTGGAAACACCATATATTTT. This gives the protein CASSTSSGNTIYF.

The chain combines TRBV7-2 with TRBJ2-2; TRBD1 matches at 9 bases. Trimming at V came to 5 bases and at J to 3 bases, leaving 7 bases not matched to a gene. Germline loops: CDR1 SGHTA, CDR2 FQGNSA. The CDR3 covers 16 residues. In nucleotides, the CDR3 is TGTGCCAGCAGCCTACAGGGGGCGGGTTACACCGGGGAGCTGTTTTTT. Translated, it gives CASSLQGAGYTGELFF.

The CDR3 DNA is TGCGCCAGCGGGGGGGACAGGGGATTGAGCACAGATACGCAGTATTTT. This translates into CASGGDRGLSTDTQYF. V gene TRBV10-2 combines with J gene TRBJ2-3; 10 bases are a match to TRBD1. After removal of 8 bases from V and 0 bases from J, the junction contained 8 bases not matched to a gene. Germline V gene sequence: CDR1 WSHSY, CDR2 SAAADI. The CDR3 totals 16 residues.